This passage covers 12 T cell receptor beta chains from one sample sequenced in a study of CD8+ T cells in alopecia areata. As to treatment: oral pan-JAK inhibitor, 5-10 mg twice daily. Isolated RNA was reverse transcribed into cDNA used as the sequencing template. Profiled with immunoSEQ multiplex PCR; TCRdb holds only in-frame clones, not every one. This sample has about 250,000 clones, with about three fifths found just once. The sequencing here drew on CD4+ T cells sorted from blood, taken around week 54, from a patient treated with tofacitinib. These receptors originate from a human donor with alopecia areata.

This clone is a singleton in its sample. This chain links TRBV6-1 with TRBJ2-6; D gene ambiguous. CDR1 MNHNS and CDR2 SASEGT come from the germline V gene. The CDR3 spans 18 residues. The germline V and J ends were trimmed by 4 bases and 0 bases, with 16 bases remaining between them. CDR3 coding DNA: TGTGCCAGCAGTGTTACGGCTAGTTTTTACTCTGGGGCCAACGTCCTGACTTTC. It encodes CASSVTASFYSGANVLTF.

The chain carries TRBV7-9 and TRBJ2-5; 9 positions agree with TRBD2. Trimming at V came to 2 bases and at J to 0 bases, leaving 1 base not matched to a gene. Germline V gene lookup returns CDR1 SEHNR and CDR2 FQNEAQ (reference sequence). This CDR3 has 15 residues. This CDR3 reads CASSLQRGDQETQYF. CDR3 DNA sequence: TGTGCCAGCAGCTTACAGCGGGGGGACCAAGAGACCCAGTACTTC.

This sequence joins TRBV2 and TRBJ2-3; 7 bases match TRBD1. Trimming took 6 bases from V and 2 from J; bases not matched to a gene: 8. The V gene's germline CDR1 is SNHLY and CDR2 FYNNEI. This CDR3 has 15 amino acids. The CDR3 region is CASSSQGVLTDTQYF. CDR3 coding DNA: TGTGCCAGCAGCTCCCAGGGGGTCCTCACAGATACGCAGTATTTT.

The rearrangement links TRBV29-1 to TRBJ2-5; D could derive from TRBD1 or TRBD2 (6 bases each). Germline V gene lookup returns CDR1 SQVTM and CDR2 ANQGSEA. The CDR3 runs 13 residues. V lost 6 bases and J 2 bases, leaving 13 bases between the germline ends. This chain's CDR3 is CSVTGGGQETQYF. The CDR3 DNA reads as TGCAGCGTGACAGGAGGGGGTCAAGAGACCCAGTACTTC.

The J gene is TRBJ1-1, the V gene TRBV6-5; possibly TRBD1 for D (5 bases). Trimming took 2 bases from V and 0 from J, leaving 7 bases between them. This CDR3 has 14 amino acids. Germline V gene lookup returns CDR1 MNHEY and CDR2 SVGAGI. CDR3 DNA: TGTGCCAGCAGTTACGACAGAATGAACACTGAAGCTTTCTTT. It encodes CASSYDRMNTEAFF.

With regard to this clone: Other DNA sequences in this specimen translate into the identical CDR3. The chain couples TRBV4-1 to TRBJ1-2; no reliable D call. V lost 1 base and J lost 5, with 8 bases in between. CDR1 is MGHRA and CDR2 is YSYEKL in the germline V gene. This CDR3 contains 13 residues. The CDR3 region is CASSQALGYGYTF. DNA for the CDR3: TGCGCCAGCAGCCAAGCTCTGGGATATGGCTACACCTTC.

The chain uses TRBV9 and TRBJ1-6, with 7 bases that match TRBD1. V dropped 4 bases and J dropped 5; count of bases not matched to a gene: 6. The CDR3 spans 15 residues. CDR1 is SGDLS and CDR2 is YYNGEE in the germline V gene. CDR3 in amino acids: CASSQAGGDNSPLHF. DNA for the CDR3: TGTGCCAGCAGCCAAGCAGGGGGTGATAATTCACCCCTCCACTTT.

This rearrangement joins TRBV7-2 to TRBJ2-3, with D possibly TRBD2 on 5 matching bases. CDR1 SGHTA and CDR2 FQGNSA come from the germline V gene. This CDR3 is 18 amino acids long. Deletions cut 0 bases from V and 3 bases from J, with 19 bases between. In nucleotides, the CDR3 is TGTGCCAGCAGCTTAGCCAGGCTAGCCCTTCTCTTTACAGATACGCAGTATTTT. Translating gives CASSLARLALLFTDTQYF. Together with reference TRBV7-2 and TRBJ2-3, the CDR3 gives the full variable domain: GAGVSQSPSNKVTEKGKDVELRCDPISGHTALYWYRQSLGQGLEFLIYFQGNSAPDKSGLPSDRFSAERTGGSVSTLTIQRTQQEDSAVYLCASSLARLALLFTDTQYFGPGTRLTVL.

A note on this clone: Other DNA sequences from this sample encode an identical CDR3 as well. The chain is built from TRBV30 and TRBJ2-5; 8 positions match TRBD1. J lost 5 bases, V lost 5 bases, and 7 bases had no gene match. The CDR3 is 13 amino acids. Looked up from germline, CDR1 is GTSNPN and CDR2 is SVGIG (reference sequence). The CDR3 DNA sequence: TGTGCCTGGGGGCAGGGGGCACGGGAGACCCAGTACTTC. Translated: CAWGQGARETQYF.

This clone was seen only a few times. The chain uses TRBV14 and TRBJ1-1; 10 bases are shared with TRBD1. The CDR3 is made up of 15 amino acids. Per germline, CDR1 SGHDN and CDR2 FVKESK. J lost 5 bases, V lost 4 bases, and 7 bases had no gene match. The CDR3, as DNA: TGTGCCAGCAGCCGAGACAGGGGGCGCGCGACTGAAGCTTTCTTT. It is translated as CASSRDRGRATEAFF.

CDR3 residues: CASSLSPPNYGYTF. CDR3 nucleotides: TGTGCCAGCAGTTTATCGCCACCTAACTATGGCTACACCTTC. The V gene is TRBV27, the J gene TRBJ1-2; D is unresolved. CDR1 is MNHEY, CDR2 SMNVEV, per germline (reference sequence). V was clipped by 0 bases and J by 0 bases, with 5 bases between them. This CDR3 contains 14 residues.

J is TRBJ1-5 and V is TRBV7-3, with TRBD1 matching 11 bases. The CDR3 totals 16 residues. The V segment lost 9 bases and the J segment 7 bases; nucleotides outside the gene matches: 14. The V gene's germline CDR1 is SGHTA and CDR2 FQGTGA. In DNA form, the CDR3 reads TGTGCCAGGTCGATCTCGGACAGGGGGCCGGGGCAGCCCCAGCATTTT. This gives the protein CARSISDRGPGQPQHF.